This T cell receptor (beta chain) was sequenced in a study of cytotoxic CD8 clonotypes in ibrutinib-treated CLL. Germline loops: CDR1 SNHLY, CDR2 FYNNEI. V was cut by 0 bases and J by 0 bases, with 12 bases left in between. The CDR3 contains 17 residues. Regarding the study as a whole: Baseline levels were approached again at progression, after clonality had risen at ibrutinib response.

Libraries were prepared by immunoSEQ multiplex PCR; TCRdb keeps only in-frame clonotypes and omits some of them. In the table there are hundreds of thousands of clones, around three quarters of which are singletons. A note on this clone: Its antigen is still unknown.

The receptor was derived from a human donor with chronic lymphocytic leukemia. The sequences come from PBMCs, collected after 24 months of ibrutinib treatment. V is TRBV2 and J is TRBJ1-3; no firm D call. The CDR3 sequence is CASSEAPGTRSGNTIYF. In DNA, the CDR3 is TGTGCCAGCAGTGAAGCGCCGGGCACCCGCTCTGGAAACACCATATATTTT.